This T cell receptor (beta chain) originates from a study of T-cell memory formation after mild COVID-19 (dated by TCRdb to the early 2020s). Background for the entire study: Most TCR sequence clusters were specific to one of the two donors. In two donors, T-cell clones that expanded and contracted after mild COVID-19 were tracked by sequencing TCRalpha and TCRbeta repertoires over time. Two young, previously healthy adult volunteers made up the cohort, one male and one female. The full study reports these points: Contracting CD4+ clones were found mainly in CM and EM memory subsets, while CD8+ clones were enriched in EMRA. Only a couple of mild cases were covered by the study, and larger cohorts that include severe cases with pre-infection samples were considered necessary. Some responding clones were found in pre-infection memory, which suggests that pre-existing cross-reactive memory T cells took part in the SARS-CoV-2 response. Clones contracting from day 15 to 85 had balanced CD4/CD8 phenotypes, while a second wave expanding from day 15 to 37 was biased towards CD4+. SARS-CoV-2 specificity of the second-wave clones peaking on day 37 was not confirmed.

Cut back by 9 bases and 0 bases, the V and J ends lie 9 bases apart. CDR1 and CDR2, per the germline V gene (reference sequence), are MNHEY and SMNVEV. The CDR3 measures 12 amino acids from cysteine to valine. The entry retains the CDR3 DNA only, 36 bases that are in frame from base 1. This clonotype has more than one count but fewer than ten. The antigen this receptor binds is unknown. No base quality values were provided; no much bigger clone lies one nucleotide off. PBMCs were isolated by Ficoll-Paque density gradient centrifugation. TCRdb records Illumina NovaSeq 6000 as the sequencer. Using 5'RACE with constant-segment primers, TCRalpha and TCRbeta cDNA libraries were constructed, with sample barcodes and unique molecular identifiers added in the process. Trizol reagent was used to extract RNA from every sample. The libraries were amplified in two PCR steps, and the second step added a second sample barcode and Illumina TruSeq adapters. Sequencing of libraries was performed on an Illumina NovaSeq with 2 x 150 bp paired-end reads. Per the authors' processing: With migec v1.2.7, reads were demultiplexed and then collapsed into UMI-guided consensus sequences. With mixcr v2.1.11, UMI consensuses were aligned to TRA and TRB V and J templates and assembled into clonotypes. Expanded or contracted clonotypes were those called significant by both edgeR and NoisET, with noise models trained on biological replicates. For edgeR calls, the cutoffs were a false discovery rate-adjusted p below 0.01 and a log2 fold-change threshold of 1. As an exploratory analysis of dynamics, max-normalized trajectories of the 1000 most abundant clonotypes were examined with PCA combined with hierarchical clustering. The CD4 or CD8 phenotype of responding clones was assigned using the separately sequenced CD4+ and CD8+ repertoires. Using fastp trimming at Q25 and MiXCR clonotype assembly, TCRdb reanalyzed the public sequencing data and kept in-frame beta chains. Rows are combined by CDR3 protein, so each entry shows the most common genes and DNA. These V and J calls rely on TCRdb rather than the paper's analysis. Here the sample has about 88,000 distinct CDR3 sequences; 25% occur a single time. The biggest ten clones account for roughly 41% of the sample.

The receptor's source is a man between 18 and 29 years old who had mild COVID-19 (a few samples of this study predate the infection). The sample titles of this study are shuffled in the database, so cell type and time point are left out; the donor was told from shared clones. The chain employs TRBV27 and TRBJ2-7, with a tentative D gene TRBD1 over 5 matching bases. Sequencing used PBMCs or a T cell subset sorted from them (not recorded which). CDR3 loop: CARSTVSYEQYV. In nucleotides, the sequence is TGTGCCAGGTCGACAGTCTCCTACGAGCAGTACGTC.